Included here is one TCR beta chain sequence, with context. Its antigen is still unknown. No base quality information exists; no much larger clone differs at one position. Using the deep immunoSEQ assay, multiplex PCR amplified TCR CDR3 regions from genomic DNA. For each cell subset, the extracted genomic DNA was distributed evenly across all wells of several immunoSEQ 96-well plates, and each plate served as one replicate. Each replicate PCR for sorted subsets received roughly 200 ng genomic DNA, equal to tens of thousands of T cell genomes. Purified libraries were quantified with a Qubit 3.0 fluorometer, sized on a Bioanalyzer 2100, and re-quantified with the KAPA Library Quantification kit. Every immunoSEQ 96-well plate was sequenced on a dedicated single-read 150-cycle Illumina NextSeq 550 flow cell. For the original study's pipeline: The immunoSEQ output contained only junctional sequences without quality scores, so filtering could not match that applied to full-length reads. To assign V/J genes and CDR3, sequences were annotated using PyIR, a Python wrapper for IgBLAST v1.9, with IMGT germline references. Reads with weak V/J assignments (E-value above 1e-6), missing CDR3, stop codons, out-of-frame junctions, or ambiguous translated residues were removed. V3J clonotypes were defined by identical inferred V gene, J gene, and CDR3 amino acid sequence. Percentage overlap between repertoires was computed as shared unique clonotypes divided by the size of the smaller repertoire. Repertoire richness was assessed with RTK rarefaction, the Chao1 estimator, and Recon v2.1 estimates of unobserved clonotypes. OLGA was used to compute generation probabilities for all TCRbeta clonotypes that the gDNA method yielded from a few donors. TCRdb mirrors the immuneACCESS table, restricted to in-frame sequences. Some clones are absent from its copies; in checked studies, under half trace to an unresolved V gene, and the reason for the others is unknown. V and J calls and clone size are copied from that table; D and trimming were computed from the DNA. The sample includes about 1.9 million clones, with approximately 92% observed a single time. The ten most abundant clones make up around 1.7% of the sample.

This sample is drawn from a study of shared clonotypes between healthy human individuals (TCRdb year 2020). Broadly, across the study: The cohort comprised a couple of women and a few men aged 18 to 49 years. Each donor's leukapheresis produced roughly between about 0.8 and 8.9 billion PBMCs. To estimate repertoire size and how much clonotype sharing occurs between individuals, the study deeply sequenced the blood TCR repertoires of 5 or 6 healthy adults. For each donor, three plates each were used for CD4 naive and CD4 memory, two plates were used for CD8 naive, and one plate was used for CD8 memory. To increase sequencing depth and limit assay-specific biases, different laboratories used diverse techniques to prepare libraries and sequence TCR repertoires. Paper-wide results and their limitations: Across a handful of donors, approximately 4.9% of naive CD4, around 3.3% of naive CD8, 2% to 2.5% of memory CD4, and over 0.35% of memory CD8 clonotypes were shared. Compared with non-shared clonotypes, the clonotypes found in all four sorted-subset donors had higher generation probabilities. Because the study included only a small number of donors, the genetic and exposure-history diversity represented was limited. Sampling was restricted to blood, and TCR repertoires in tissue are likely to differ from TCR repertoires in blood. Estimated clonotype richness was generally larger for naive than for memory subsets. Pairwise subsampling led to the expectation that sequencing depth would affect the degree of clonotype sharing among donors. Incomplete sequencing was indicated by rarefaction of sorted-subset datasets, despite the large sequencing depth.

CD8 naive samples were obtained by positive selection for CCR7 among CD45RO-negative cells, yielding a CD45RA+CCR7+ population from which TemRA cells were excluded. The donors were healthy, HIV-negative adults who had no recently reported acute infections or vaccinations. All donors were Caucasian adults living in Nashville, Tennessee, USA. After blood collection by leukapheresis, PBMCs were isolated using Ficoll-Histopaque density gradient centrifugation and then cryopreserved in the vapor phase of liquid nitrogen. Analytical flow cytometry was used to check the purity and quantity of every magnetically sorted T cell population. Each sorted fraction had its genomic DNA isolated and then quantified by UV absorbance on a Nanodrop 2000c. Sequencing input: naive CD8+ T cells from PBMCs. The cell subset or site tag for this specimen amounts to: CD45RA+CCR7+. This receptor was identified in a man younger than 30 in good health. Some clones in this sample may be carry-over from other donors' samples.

Here is the DNA: TGCGCCAGCAAGGAGGGCCACCTCGAAGAGACCCAGTACTTC. Translated, it reads CASKEGHLEETQYF. In this chain, TRBV5-1 is recombined with TRBJ2-5, with a weak D call of TRBD2 (6 bases match). Looking up the germline V gene yields CDR1 SGHRS and CDR2 YFSETQ. V is shortened by 6 bases, J by 3 bases, and the region joining them spans 15 bases. The cysteine opens and the phenylalanine closes a CDR3 of 14 amino acids. The entry retains the CDR3 DNA only, 42 bases that are in frame from base 1.